Below, 10 T cell receptor beta chains from the same sample are listed, as sequenced in a study of shared clonotypes between healthy human individuals. Libraries were prepared by immunoSEQ multiplex PCR; TCRdb keeps only in-frame clonotypes and omits some of them. The table records roughly 2.4 million clones, approximately 96% of them present only once. The source material was naive CD4+ T cells sorted from blood. Subset meaning: CD45RA+ positively selected. These receptors came from a young man in good health.

CDR3 amino acids: CASRSASGGLIYEQYF. The CDR3 DNA is TGTGCCAGCAGAAGCGCTAGCGGGGGGCTGATCTACGAGCAGTACTTC. The chain is built from TRBV28 and TRBJ2-7; 11 bases map to TRBD2. The CDR3 loop spans 16 amino acids. V dropped 6 bases and J dropped 3; count of bases not matched to a gene: 10. CDR1 and CDR2 (germline): MDHEN, SYDVKM.

V and J are TRBV4-2 and TRBJ2-7, with 10 bases lining up with TRBD1. Germline CDR1 and CDR2: LGHNA and YNFKEQ. There are 15 residues in the CDR3. After removal of 3 bases from V and 4 bases from J, the junction contained 6 bases not matched to a gene. The CDR3 DNA is TGTGCCAGCAGCCAGGATCCGGGACAGGGGTACGAGCAGTACTTC. Its protein is CASSQDPGQGYEQYF.

V gene TRBV9 combines with J gene TRBJ2-7; tentatively, D is TRBD2 (6 bases). With 4 bases removed from V and 1 base from J, the gap between germline ends came to 18 bases. Germline assignment: CDR1 SGDLS and CDR2 YYNGEE. This CDR3 region has 16 residues. CDR3 sequence: CASSPGGGARSYEQYF. As DNA, the CDR3 is TGTGCCAGCAGCCCCGGGGGAGGAGCGAGATCCTACGAGCAGTACTTC.

The chain has TRBV27 and TRBJ2-1, with 9 positions matching TRBD1. With 7 bases clipped from V and 2 bases from J, the junction kept 6 bases outside the gene matches. Germline lookup yields CDR1 MNHEY and CDR2 SMNVEV (reference sequence). The CDR3 is 15 residues long. CDR3 nucleotides: TGTGCCAGCACTAACCGGGACAGGGCCTACAATGAGCAGTTCTTC. Its protein product is CASTNRDRAYNEQFF.

The DNA of the CDR3 is TGTGCCAGCAGTTTCGGCGGGGGACCCCAAGAGACCCAGTACTTC. Residues: CASSFGGGPQETQYF. The V gene is TRBV28, the J gene TRBJ2-5; 7 bases map to TRBD2. Germline V gene sequence: CDR1 MDHEN, CDR2 SYDVKM. The CDR3 consists of 15 residues. The J segment lost 1 base and the V segment lost 3 bases, leaving 5 bases of the junction unmatched.

This clone occurred once. The V gene is TRBV9, the J gene TRBJ2-2; no reliable D call. Germline V gene sequence: CDR1 SGDLS, CDR2 YYNGEE. This CDR3 contains 16 residues. With 0 bases removed from V and 3 bases from J, the gap between germline ends came to 12 bases. In DNA form, the CDR3 reads TGTGCCAGCAGCGTAGACGGGCGGACCTACACCGGGGAGCTGTTTTTT. It encodes CASSVDGRTYTGELFF.

The rearrangement uses TRBV6-6 and TRBJ1-1; TRBD1 aligns across 9 bases. CDR1 is MNHNY and CDR2 is SVGAGI in the germline V gene (reference sequence). The CDR3 has 12 residues. V shed 10 bases and J 5 bases; nucleotides not matched to a gene: 5. The CDR3 here is CATGQGNTEAFF. CDR3 bases: TGTGCCACCGGACAGGGGAATACTGAAGCTTTCTTT.

J is TRBJ1-3 and V is TRBV18; D gene ambiguous. This CDR3 has 15 residues. Germline V CDR1 and CDR2: KGHSH, LQKENI. V was pared by 1 base and J by 2 bases, with 9 bases between. CDR3 sequence reads: CASSPQSGPGNTIYF. CDR3 in DNA: TGTGCCAGCTCACCACAGAGTGGGCCTGGAAACACCATATATTTT. Looking up the rest from reference TRBV18 and TRBJ1-3 gives the full variable domain: NAGVMQNPRHLVRRRGQEARLRCSPMKGHSHVYWYRQLPEEGLKFMVYLQKENIIDESGMPKERFSAEFPKEGPSILRIQQVVRGDSAAYFCASSPQSGPGNTIYFGEGSWLTVV.

The J gene is TRBJ1-5, the V gene TRBV18; TRBD1 matches 8 bases. With V trimmed by 8 bases and J by 5 bases, 5 bases remained unmatched. Per germline, CDR1 KGHSH and CDR2 LQKENI. CDR3 length: 13 residues. DNA for the CDR3: TGTGCCAGCGGCCAGGGGGCTGATCAGCCCCAGCATTTT. Translating gives CASGQGADQPQHF.

The rearrangement links TRBV19 to TRBJ1-5, with a tentative D call TRBD1 (6 bases). Germline values: CDR1 LNHDA, CDR2 SQIVND (reference sequence). The CDR3 spans 14 residues. V lost 3 bases and J 7 bases, leaving 13 bases between the germline ends. The CDR3 sequence is CASSILGGWQPQHF. Written as DNA, the CDR3 is TGTGCCAGTAGTATTTTAGGGGGTTGGCAGCCCCAGCATTTT.